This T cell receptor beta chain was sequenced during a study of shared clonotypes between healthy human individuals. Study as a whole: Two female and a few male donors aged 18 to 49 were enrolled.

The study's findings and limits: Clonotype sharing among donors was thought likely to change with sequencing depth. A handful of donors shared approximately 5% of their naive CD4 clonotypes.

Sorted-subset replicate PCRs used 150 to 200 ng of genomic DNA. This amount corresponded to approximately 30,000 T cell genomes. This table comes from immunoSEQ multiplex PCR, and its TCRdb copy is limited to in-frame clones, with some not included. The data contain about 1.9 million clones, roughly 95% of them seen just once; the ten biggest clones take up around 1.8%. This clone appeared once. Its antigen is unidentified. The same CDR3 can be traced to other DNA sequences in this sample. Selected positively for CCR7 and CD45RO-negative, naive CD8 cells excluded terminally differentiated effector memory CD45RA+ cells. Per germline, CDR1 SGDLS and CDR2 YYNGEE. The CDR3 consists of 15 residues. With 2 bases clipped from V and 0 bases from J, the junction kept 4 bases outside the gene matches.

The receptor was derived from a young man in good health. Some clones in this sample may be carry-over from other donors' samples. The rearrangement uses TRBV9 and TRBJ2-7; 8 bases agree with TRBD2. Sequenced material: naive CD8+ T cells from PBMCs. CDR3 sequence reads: CASSVSSGSSYEQYF. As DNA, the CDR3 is TGTGCCAGCAGCGTGAGCAGCGGGAGCTCCTACGAGCAGTACTTC.